Given below is one T cell receptor (beta chain) in context. Its specificity is not known. The sample comes from a study of T cell responses to AZD1222 COVID-19 vaccine. At the level of the study: Second-dose recipients at about 4 or about 12 weeks were treated as one pooled group. Whole-study results and caveats: The study found vaccine-associated CD4 TCRs spanning spike, dominant at 160-218 and 743-854. The repertoires were collected only after the peak T cell response.

Using immunoSEQ multiplex PCR, the repertoire was profiled, and TCRdb retains in-frame clones only, with some absent. The repertoire holds about 160,000 clones, with nearly 90% as singletons. This CDR3 contains 14 residues. CDR1 MDHEN and CDR2 SYDVKM come from the germline V gene. J was trimmed by 5 bases and V by 5 bases; bases with no gene match: 5. The chain recombines TRBV28 with TRBJ2-4; TRBD1 matches 8 bases. The sequenced sample was peripheral blood, obtained on day 0 of AZD1222 vaccination. The clonotype comes from an adult in good health. DNA of the CDR3: TGTGCCAGCAGTGCCAGGGGGCTGGAAAACATTCAGTACTTC. It encodes CASSARGLENIQYF.